Listed below are T cell receptor beta chains from one sample, sequenced in a study of T-cell memory formation after mild COVID-19. A single record per CDR3 protein comes from TCRdb applying MiXCR to the 5' RACE reads. The sample yields about 350,000 distinct CDR3 sequences, roughly 13% seen once. The specimen sequenced was PBMCs or a T cell subset sorted from them (not recorded which). The source of these receptors is a man between 18 and 35 years old who had mild COVID-19 (a few samples of this study predate the infection). Cell type and time point are not known. Both conserved end residues are part of each CDR3. A D gene is named only where the DNA matches it firmly. The listing skips clone size in some rows; elsewhere it reads once, few, many or a size class.

J | size | V | D | CDR3 | DNA
TRBJ1-1 | once | TRBV5-5 | NA | CASSLDHIEAFF | TGTGCCAGCAGCCTGGACCACATTGAAGCTTTCTTT
TRBJ2-7 | NA | TRBV7-2 | NA | CASSRIASPYEQYF | TGTGCCAGCAGCCGGATTGCTAGTCCCTACGAGCAGTACTTC
TRBJ2-1 | few | TRBV18 | TRBD2 | CASSPFSGSSYNEQFF | TGTGCCAGCTCACCCTTTAGCGGGAGCTCCTACAATGAGCAGTTCTTC
TRBJ2-1 | few | TRBV29-1 | NA | CSVAVRYNEQFF | TGCAGCGTCGCAGTCCGCTACAATGAGCAGTTCTTC
TRBJ1-6 | few | TRBV20-1 | TRBD1 | CSARDRGTGDSPLHF | TGCAGTGCTAGGGATCGGGGGACAGGTGATTCACCCCTCCACTTT
TRBJ2-7 | few | TRBV29-1 | NA | CSVVRSGSYEQYF | TGCAGCGTTGTGAGATCAGGGTCCTACGAGCAGTACTTC
TRBJ1-6 | NA | TRBV5-4 | NA | CASSLEGGTGGYSPLHF | TGTGCCAGCAGCTTGGAGGGGGGTACAGGAGGTTATTCACCCCTCCACTTT
TRBJ2-5 | NA | TRBV7-3 | TRBD2 | CASSLWGGGAETQYF | TGTGCCAGCAGCCTTTGGGGCGGGGGGGCAGAGACCCAGTACTTC
TRBJ1-5 | NA | TRBV4-1 | TRBD1 | CASSHQDRGSGQPQHF | TGCGCCAGCAGCCACCAGGACAGGGGGTCAGGTCAGCCCCAGCATTTT
TRBJ2-1 | NA | TRBV19 | TRBD2 | CASSIRLAGNEQFF | TGTGCCAGTAGTATCCGACTAGCCGGGAATGAGCAGTTCTTC
TRBJ2-2 | few | TRBV20-1 | NA | CSANSRTTGELFF | TGCAGTGCTAACAGCAGGACCACCGGGGAGCTGTTTTTT
TRBJ1-6 | NA | TRBV6-5 | NA | CASSFATATSPLHF | TGTGCCAGCAGTTTCGCCACAGCAACTTCACCCCTCCACTTT
TRBJ2-2 | NA | TRBV7-9 | NA | CASSLAPSGASGELFF | TGTGCCAGCAGCTTGGCCCCTAGTGGGGCGTCCGGGGAGCTGTTTTTT
TRBJ1-2 | many | TRBV11-2 | NA | CASSQYEYGYTF | TGTGCCAGCAGCCAGTATGAGTATGGCTACACCTTC
TRBJ2-5 | few | TRBV21-1 | NA | CASTDRGVETQYF | TGTGCCAGTACCGACAGAGGGGTTGAGACCCAGTACTTC
TRBJ2-5 | few | TRBV7-9 | NA | CASSFGGGDREETQYF | TGTGCCAGCAGCTTTGGCGGCGGGGACAGAGAAGAGACCCAGTACTTC
TRBJ2-3 | once | TRBV27 | TRBD2 | CASSLTAGGPRTQYF | TGTGCCAGCAGTTTGACTGCGGGGGGCCCGCGTACGCAGTATTTT
TRBJ2-1 | many | TRBV11-2 | NA | CASRPPGRRSYNEQFF | TGTGCCAGCAGACCTCCGGGACGCCGCTCCTACAATGAGCAGTTCTTC
TRBJ1-5 | NA | TRBV20-1 | NA | CSASRQVSNQPQHF | TGCAGTGCTAGTCGCCAGGTTAGCAATCAGCCCCAGCATTTT
TRBJ2-7 | NA | TRBV27 | TRBD2 | CASSYLRTSGPSYEQYF | TGTGCCAGCAGTTATCTTAGGACTAGCGGGCCCTCCTACGAGCAGTACTTC
TRBJ1-2 | few | TRBV2 | TRBD1 | CASSGGQGGYGYTF | TGTGCCAGCAGTGGAGGACAGGGGGGATATGGCTACACCTTC
TRBJ2-2 | NA | TRBV7-2 | NA | CASSPSGYTGELFF | TGTGCCAGCAGCCCCTCAGGGTACACCGGGGAGCTGTTTTTT
TRBJ2-1 | NA | TRBV5-1 | NA | CASSYDRLSTNEQFF | TGCGCCAGCAGCTACGACAGGTTGTCCACCAATGAGCAGTTCTTC
TRBJ2-3 | NA | TRBV2 | TRBD2 | CASSGSGGGTDTQYF | TGTGCCAGCAGTGGTAGCGGGGGCGGCACAGATACGCAGTATTTT
TRBJ1-1 | NA | TRBV4-3 | NA | CASSQDSDMNTEAFF | TGCGCCAGCAGCCAAGATTCAGACATGAACACTGAAGCTTTCTTT
TRBJ2-1 | few | TRBV4-2 | NA | CASSQAEAGAEQFF | TGTGCCAGCAGCCAAGCTGAGGCGGGGGCCGAGCAGTTCTTC
TRBJ1-2 | many | TRBV6-2/TRBV6-3 | NA | CASSSEYGYTF | TGTGCCAGCAGTTCAGAATATGGCTACACCTTC
TRBJ2-5 | few | TRBV9 | NA | CASSVDQGGETQYF | TGTGCCAGCAGCGTAGATCAGGGGGGGGAGACCCAGTACTTC
TRBJ2-4 | NA | TRBV7-2 | NA | CASSAALAKNIQYF | TGTGCCAGCAGCGCAGCCTTAGCCAAAAACATTCAGTACTTC
TRBJ2-3 | NA | TRBV5-1 | NA | CASSFAGPSTDTQYF | TGCGCCAGCAGCTTCGCAGGGCCTAGCACAGATACGCAGTATTTT
TRBJ2-7 | few | TRBV6-5 | TRBD1 | CASRSRDRGFEQYF | TGTGCCAGCAGATCCCGGGACAGGGGATTTGAGCAGTACTTC
TRBJ2-5 | NA | TRBV2 | NA | CASKTKETQYF | TGTGCCAGCAAAACAAAAGAGACCCAGTACTTC
TRBJ1-5 | few | TRBV3-1 | TRBD1 | CASSQGQGAAIDQPQHF | TGTGCCAGCAGCCAGGGACAGGGGGCGGCGATTGATCAGCCCCAGCATTTT
TRBJ2-5 | NA | TRBV20-1 | NA | CSAPLTGQETQYF | TGCAGTGCCCCCCTCACGGGGCAAGAGACCCAGTACTTC
TRBJ2-7 | few | TRBV27 | NA | CASSLLGDEQYF | TGTGCCAGCAGTTTACTGGGGGACGAGCAGTACTTC
TRBJ1-6 | NA | TRBV4-2 | NA | CASSPPPASPLHF | TGTGCCAGCAGCCCACCACCAGCTTCACCCCTCCACTTT
TRBJ1-5 | many | TRBV19 | NA | CASSIGNNQPQHF | TGTGCCAGTAGTATCGGAAACAATCAGCCCCAGCATTTT
TRBJ2-2 | few | TRBV12-3/TRBV12-4 | TRBD2 | CASSGLAVAGELFF | TGTGCCAGCAGTGGACTAGCAGTGGCCGGGGAGCTGTTTTTT
TRBJ2-3 | NA | TRBV7-6 | NA | CASSLIDNSMTDTQYF | TGTGCCAGCAGCTTAATAGACAATAGTATGACAGATACGCAGTATTTT
TRBJ1-5 | few | TRBV6-2/TRBV6-3 | NA | CASSYRKDHQPQHF | TGTGCCAGCAGTTACAGGAAGGATCATCAGCCCCAGCATTTT
TRBJ2-5 | NA | TRBV4-2 | NA | CASSQSVGLNGETQYF | TGTGCCAGCAGCCAATCCGTCGGGCTAAATGGAGAGACCCAGTACTTC
TRBJ2-3 | few | TRBV12-3/TRBV12-4 | TRBD1 | CASSLLEGAITQYF | TGTGCCAGCAGTTTACTTGAGGGGGCGATAACGCAGTATTTT
TRBJ2-4 | few | TRBV11-2 | TRBD1 | CASSAGQAINIQYF | TGTGCCAGCAGCGCGGGACAGGCGATAAACATTCAGTACTTC
TRBJ2-1 | many | TRBV4-1 | NA | CASSQDRETRQFF | TGCGCCAGCAGCCAAGATAGGGAGACCAGGCAGTTCTTC
TRBJ2-5 | NA | TRBV4-3 | NA | CASSQKADHQETQYF | TGCGCCAGCAGCCAGAAGGCGGACCATCAAGAGACCCAGTACTTC
TRBJ2-3 | NA | TRBV14 | NA | CASSQGYRRGDTQYF | TGTGCCAGCAGCCAAGGGTACAGGCGCGGAGATACGCAGTATTTT
TRBJ1-6 | few | TRBV12-3/TRBV12-4 | NA | CASSFGGIGTPLHF | TGTGCCAGCAGTTTCGGGGGGATCGGGACACCCCTCCACTTT
TRBJ1-2 | few | TRBV20-1 | TRBD1 | CSAANRGGYGYTF | TGCAGTGCTGCCAACAGGGGAGGGTATGGCTACACCTTC
TRBJ2-3 | many | TRBV5-1 | TRBD2 | CASSVGLAGGQDTQYF | TGCGCCAGCAGCGTGGGACTAGCGGGGGGGCAAGATACGCAGTATTTT
TRBJ1-3 | NA | TRBV30 | NA | CARGSGNTIYF | TGTGCCCGGGGCTCTGGAAACACCATATATTTT
TRBJ2-5 | few | TRBV20-1 | NA | CSASLFLSDSGKETQYF | TGCAGTGCTAGTCTCTTTTTGTCTGACAGCGGTAAAGAGACCCAGTACTTC
TRBJ2-3 | many | TRBV20-1 | NA | CSALTRTDTQYF | TGCAGTGCCCTTACCCGGACAGATACGCAGTATTTT
TRBJ1-4 | NA | TRBV7-6 | NA | CASRPNRVEREKLFF | TGTGCCAGCAGGCCGAACAGGGTTGAGAGGGAAAAACTGTTTTTT
TRBJ1-3 | few | TRBV28 | NA | CASTRRSSGNTIYF | TGTGCCAGCACAAGGCGGAGCTCTGGAAACACCATATATTTT
TRBJ2-7 | NA | TRBV27 | NA | CASSPRGAPYEQYF | TGTGCCAGCAGTCCCCGGGGAGCCCCCTACGAGCAGTACTTC
TRBJ2-1 | few | TRBV20-1 | NA | CSAIPGGNEQFF | TGCAGTGCTATCCCTGGGGGTAATGAGCAGTTCTTC
TRBJ2-2 | few | TRBV5-1 | NA | CASSLFGTLNTGELFF | TGCGCCAGCAGCTTGTTCGGGACTCTGAACACCGGGGAGCTGTTTTTT
TRBJ1-4 | few | TRBV25-1 | NA | CASSERANPALLEKLFF | TGTGCCAGCAGTGAAAGGGCCAACCCGGCTTTATTAGAAAAACTGTTTTTT